The 25 T cell receptor beta chains given below trace back to one sample, sequenced in a study of T cell repertoires in cytomegalovirus infection. These TCRs are of unknown antigen specificity. One entry per CDR3 protein, called by TCRdb with MiXCR from the reads. The sample shows 650,000 to 900,000 distinct CDR3 sequences, 25% to 30% of them seen only once. The source was cultured CD8+ T cells from PBMCs, collected from culture after CMV antigen stimulation. The receptors come from a human donor in good health (CMV status not recorded). Some clones in this sample may be carry-over from other donors' samples.

This clonotype was seen at least ten times. The chain links TRBV7-9 to TRBJ1-4; possibly TRBD1 for D (6 bases). This CDR3 contains 14 residues. Trimming pared 5 bases from V and 7 bases from J, leaving 14 bases between. Looked up from germline, CDR1 is SEHNR and CDR2 is FQNEAQ (reference sequence). Written as DNA, the CDR3 is TGTGCCAGCAGCACCGACAGGCGAAGTGAAAAACTGTTTTTT. Translated: CASSTDRRSEKLFF.

The chain is built from TRBV12-3 or TRBV12-4 and TRBJ1-2; D gene unclear. Trimming removed 5 bases at V and 8 bases at J, with 9 bases between. The CDR3 loop spans 11 amino acids. In nucleotides, the CDR3 is TGTGCCAGCAGTGGCGCGGGGGGCTACACCTTC. This encodes CASSGAGGYTF.

This clonotype occurred a few times. This chain connects TRBV7-2 to TRBJ1-2, with D perhaps TRBD1 (5 bases). The V end lost 6 bases, the J end lost 4 bases, and 15 bases lay between the germline ends. The CDR3 covers 14 residues. Per germline, CDR1 SGHTA and CDR2 FQGNSA. The CDR3, as DNA: TGTGCCAGCAGTCCGAGGGGCGACAGCTATGGCTACACCTTC. Translated: CASSPRGDSYGYTF.

The V call is TRBV6-6, the J call TRBJ2-3, with TRBD2 matching over 16 bases. The CDR3 is made up of 18 amino acids. Trimming took 5 bases from V and 1 from J; bases not matched to a gene: 6. From germline, CDR1 is MNHNY and CDR2 SVGAGI (reference sequence). CDR3 residues: CASSVGTSGGAGTDTQYF. CDR3 in DNA: TGTGCCAGCAGTGTAGGGACTAGCGGGGGGGCGGGCACAGATACGCAGTATTTT.

This clonotype was recorded many times. This chain uses TRBV7-8 with TRBJ2-2; 8 bases fit TRBD1. Germline V gene sequence: CDR1 SGHVS, CDR2 FQNEAQ. CDR3 length: 16 amino acids. Trimming cost V 4 bases and J 5 bases; bases outside gene matches: 9. CDR3 bases: TGTGCCAGCAGCTCCACAGGGGGAGGTCGAACCGGGGAGCTGTTTTTT. It encodes CASSSTGGGRTGELFF.

This clonotype has a handful of counts. The genes are TRBV29-1 and TRBJ2-1; 11 bases are shared with TRBD2. CDR3 size: 15 residues. Trimming cost V 1 base and J 11 bases; bases outside gene matches: 10. Germline CDR1 and CDR2: SQVTM and ANQGSEA. In DNA form, the CDR3 reads TGCAGCGTTGAAGGTGGGGCTAGCGGGGGGAGGAAGCAGTTCTTC. Translating it yields CSVEGGASGGRKQFF.

This chain connects TRBV5-1 to TRBJ2-6; no clear D. Germline CDR1 reads SGHRS; CDR2 reads YFSETQ. V was clipped by 1 base and J by 7 bases, with 15 bases between them. The CDR3 sequence is 16 residues long. The CDR3 nucleotides are TGCGCCAGCAGCTTGACAGCGTTTGTGGGAGCCAACGTCCTGACTTTC. Protein: CASSLTAFVGANVLTF.

V gene TRBV6-1 combines with J gene TRBJ1-1, with 8 bases fitting TRBD1. CDR1 and CDR2 from the germline V gene are MNHNS and SASEGT. Trimming took 0 bases from V and 4 from J; bases not matched to a gene: 4. This CDR3 contains 15 residues. The CDR3: CASSEANRGTTEAFF. As DNA, the CDR3 is TGTGCCAGCAGTGAAGCCAACAGGGGGACCACTGAAGCTTTCTTT.

The CDR3 sequence: CASSYSGLAGGMGKEQFF. Written as DNA, the CDR3 is TGTGCCAGCAGTTACTCTGGTCTAGCGGGGGGTATGGGGAAGGAGCAGTTCTTC. The rearrangement links TRBV6-5 to TRBJ2-1; 11 nucleotides align to TRBD2. V shed 0 bases, J shed 10 bases, and the junction held 14 bases outside the gene matches. CDR1 MNHEY and CDR2 SVGAGI come from the germline V gene. The CDR3 length is 18 residues.

CDR3 DNA: TGTGCCAGCAGTTTTAGGGTAGCGGGGTCCACAGATACGCAGTATTTT. It encodes CASSFRVAGSTDTQYF. The rearrangement joins TRBV12-3 or TRBV12-4 to TRBJ2-3, with 8 bases identical to TRBD2. The CDR3 is made up of 16 amino acids. The J segment lost 2 bases and the V segment lost 3 bases, leaving 7 bases of the junction unmatched.

This chain uses TRBV27 with TRBJ2-1, with TRBD1 matching over 9 bases. Per germline, CDR1 MNHEY and CDR2 SMNVEV (reference sequence). J was trimmed by 3 bases and V by 6 bases; bases with no gene match: 12. The CDR3 is made up of 17 amino acids. The CDR3 loop is CASSELGTGLFYNEQFF. DNA of the CDR3: TGTGCCAGCAGCGAACTCGGGACAGGGCTTTTCTACAATGAGCAGTTCTTC.

This clonotype was recorded many times. The V call is TRBV7-9, the J call TRBJ2-7; D may be TRBD1 (6 bases). From germline, CDR1 is SEHNR and CDR2 FQNEAQ (reference sequence). CDR3 length: 17 residues. V was trimmed by 0 bases and J by 1 base, leaving 16 bases between them. CDR3 DNA sequence: TGTGCCAGCAGCTTAGCGTACGGGGACATCCCATCCTACGAGCAGTACTTC. Its translation: CASSLAYGDIPSYEQYF.

In the case of this clonotype: One junction end does not reproduce the germline sequence, and a read error may be involved. The rearrangement links TRBV5-1 to TRBJ2-4, with 8 bases aligning to TRBD1. This CDR3 has 17 amino acids. Germline V lookup: CDR1 SGHRS, CDR2 YFSETQ. The CDR3 spells CASSPITTGEAKNIQCF. The CDR3 region has the DNA TGCGCCAGCAGTCCGATTACGACAGGGGAGGCCAAAAACATTCAGTGCTTC.

This clonotype came up a few times. The V gene is TRBV7-3, the J gene TRBJ2-1; TRBD1 aligns across 8 bases. Germline V CDR1 and CDR2: SGHTA, FQGTGA. V gave up 0 bases and J gave up 7 bases; unmatched junction bases: 5. The CDR3 is 15 amino acids. The CDR3 loop is CASSLTMTGANEQFF. The CDR3 region has the DNA TGTGCCAGCAGCTTAACGATGACAGGGGCTAATGAGCAGTTCTTC.

The chain carries TRBV29-1 and TRBJ2-2; D may be TRBD1 (5 bases). This CDR3 has 13 residues. Germline-derived CDR1 and CDR2 are SQVTM and ANQGSEA. Trimming took off 7 bases at V and 1 base at J, with 10 bases between the two ends. Written as DNA, the CDR3 is TGCAGCGCTGGGGCAATGAACACCGGGGAGCTGTTTTTT. Translating gives CSAGAMNTGELFF.

This rearrangement joins TRBV20-1 to TRBJ2-3, with D possibly being TRBD1 or TRBD2 (5 bases each). From germline, CDR1 is DFQATT and CDR2 SNEGSKA (reference sequence). CDR3 length equals 14 residues. Trimming stripped 6 bases from V and 3 bases from J, with 16 bases between. As DNA, the CDR3 is TGCAGTGCCGGAAGGGACCTACAAACAGATACGCAGTATTTT. Translated: CSAGRDLQTDTQYF.

The sample holds a few counts of this clonotype. The chain recombines TRBV7-9 with TRBJ2-5, with 9 bases matching TRBD2. From germline, CDR1 is SEHNR and CDR2 FQNEAQ (reference sequence). V lost 1 base, J lost 9 bases, and 6 bases stayed unmatched. CDR3 size: 14 residues. CDR3 in DNA: TGTGCCAGCAGCTTAGTAGCGGGGGATCCCCCCCAGTACTTC. Translated, it gives CASSLVAGDPPQYF.

This clonotype has more than one count but fewer than ten. V gene TRBV6-6 combines with J gene TRBJ1-5; unclear D gene. CDR3 length equals 17 residues. Deletions cut 3 bases from V and 1 base from J, with 16 bases between. CDR1 is MNHNY and CDR2 is SVGAGI in the germline V gene (reference sequence). The chain's CDR3 is CASSYLISTPSNQPQHF. The CDR3 DNA reads TGTGCCAGCAGTTATTTGATCTCTACACCGAGCAATCAGCCCCAGCATTTT.

The chain recombines TRBV28 with TRBJ1-3; no firm D call. Trimming left V 5 bases short and J 0 bases short, with 11 bases between. The length of the CDR3 is 15 residues. Germline V gives CDR1 MDHEN, CDR2 SYDVKM. The CDR3, as DNA: TGTGCCAGCAGTCCCTGGAGGCACTCTGGAAACACCATATATTTT. It codes for CASSPWRHSGNTIYF.

This clonotype was observed a few times. The gene calls are TRBV6-5 and TRBJ2-1, with D possibly TRBD2 on 5 matching bases. The CDR3 totals 14 residues. Trimming pared 5 bases from V and 3 bases from J, leaving 11 bases between. CDR1 MNHEY and CDR2 SVGAGI come from the germline V gene. CDR3 loop: CASSPSGDYNEQFF. The CDR3 DNA is TGTGCCAGCAGTCCCAGCGGAGACTACAATGAGCAGTTCTTC.

The CDR3 protein is CASSWGGVGQPQHF. CDR3 sequence (DNA): TGTGCCAGCAGTTGGGGGGGAGTAGGTCAGCCCCAGCATTTT. This rearrangement joins TRBV6-2 or TRBV6-3 to TRBJ1-5; D is perhaps TRBD1 (5 bases). The CDR3 has 14 amino acids. V was pared by 4 bases and J by 6 bases, with 13 bases between. Germline loops: CDR1 MNHEY, CDR2 SVGEGT.

The chain carries TRBV7-6 and TRBJ2-1; tentatively, D is TRBD1 or TRBD2 (5 bases each). Trimming removed 4 bases at V and 6 bases at J, with 13 bases between. This CDR3 is built from 14 residues. Germline V lookup: CDR1 SGHVS, CDR2 FNYEAQ. CDR3 nucleotides: TGTGCCAGCAGCTCGTTCGGGACGACCAATGAGCAGTTCTTC. Translation gives CASSSFGTTNEQFF.

This clonotype appeared many times. The V and J genes are TRBV7-9 and TRBJ1-2; unclear D gene. The CDR3 is 15 residues long. The germline gives CDR1 SEHNR, CDR2 FQNEAQ (reference sequence). Deletions cut 5 bases from V and 1 base from J, with 14 bases between. For the CDR3, the DNA is TGTGCCAGCAGCAACCGTCCCTCCGGTAACTATGGCTACACCTTC. It specifies CASSNRPSGNYGYTF.

This clonotype was counted between two and nine times. This chain links TRBV7-9 with TRBJ2-2, with 7 nucleotides matching TRBD1. There are 15 residues in the CDR3. Germline V gives CDR1 SEHNR, CDR2 FQNEAQ (reference sequence). The ends lost 7 bases at V and 0 bases at J; junction bases unmatched: 5. The CDR3 coding sequence is TGTGCCAGCACCCACAGGGGATCGAACACCGGGGAGCTGTTTTTT. Its translation: CASTHRGSNTGELFF.

This clonotype was detected only a few times. V is TRBV7-6 and J is TRBJ1-5; no definite D call. Germline assignment: CDR1 SGHVS and CDR2 FNYEAQ. The CDR3 has 15 amino acids. The V gene lost 5 bases and the J gene lost 4 bases, with 15 bases spanning the gap. CDR3 in DNA: TGTGCCAGCAGCCCCGGATGGGGAGGGAATCAGCCCCAGCATTTT. The encoded protein is CASSPGWGGNQPQHF.